The 23 T cell receptor beta chains given below trace back to one sample, sequenced in a study of T-cell memory formation after mild COVID-19. TCRdb itself ran the 5' RACE reads through MiXCR, one entry per CDR3 protein. This table holds about 540,000 distinct CDR3 sequences, around 21% found once. The specimen sequenced was PBMCs or a T cell subset sorted from them (not recorded which). These receptors all stem from an adult woman who had mild COVID-19 (a few samples of this study predate the infection). Cell type and time point are not known.

This chain joins TRBV7-2 and TRBJ2-5, with 11 positions matching TRBD2. The germline V gene has CDR1 SGHTA and CDR2 FQGNSA. With 5 bases clipped from V and 5 bases from J, the junction kept 10 bases outside the gene matches. The CDR3 totals 16 residues. Here the CDR3 reads CASSRGLAGGRETQYF. CDR3 DNA sequence: TGTGCCAGCAGCCGAGGTTTAGCGGGAGGGCGCGAGACCCAGTACTTC. Complete variable domain (other parts from reference TRBV7-2 and TRBJ2-5): GAGVSQSPSNKVTEKGKDVELRCDPISGHTALYWYRQSLGQGLEFLIYFQGNSAPDKSGLPSDRFSAERTGGSVSTLTIQRTQQEDSAVYLCASSRGLAGGRETQYFGPGTRLLVL.

This clonotype appeared a few times. The CDR3 DNA reads TGTGCCAGCTCACCCCACAGCACAGATACGCAGTATTTT. Its protein product is CASSPHSTDTQYF. The J gene is TRBJ2-3, the V gene TRBV7-3; D remains unclear. This CDR3 contains 13 residues. V was shortened by 8 bases and J by 0 bases, with 9 bases between the two germline ends. The germline V gene has CDR1 SGHTA and CDR2 FQGTGA.

The chain employs TRBV18 and TRBJ1-1; D is unresolved. Germline values: CDR1 KGHSH, CDR2 LQKENI. This CDR3 spans 13 amino acids. V lost 3 bases, J lost 11 bases, and 16 bases lay in between. CDR3: CASSPLMTVLAFF. In nucleotides, the CDR3 is TGTGCCAGCTCACCCCTGATGACGGTCTTGGCTTTCTTT.

This clonotype was observed a handful of times. The V gene is TRBV21-1, the J gene TRBJ1-2. TRBV21-1 represents a pseudogene. This CDR3 has 17 residues. CDR3 sequence: CASSKVGDSTYLYGYTF. DNA of the CDR3: TGTGCCAGCAGCAAAGTTGGGGATTCAACCTATCTCTATGGCTACACCTTC.

This clonotype was counted many times. The chain joins TRBV5-1 to TRBJ2-1; 10 nucleotides match TRBD2. Germline CDR1 and CDR2: SGHRS and YFSETQ. The CDR3 length is 14 residues. Trimming at V came to 3 bases and at J to 6 bases, leaving 3 bases not matched to a gene. CDR3 sequence reads: CASSSSGGANEQFF. DNA for the CDR3: TGCGCCAGCAGCTCGAGCGGGGGGGCCAATGAGCAGTTCTTC. Full variable domain (missing parts from reference TRBV5-1 and TRBJ2-1): KAGVTQTPRYLIKTRGQQVTLSCSPISGHRSVSWYQQTPGQGLQFLFEYFSETQRNKGNFPGRFSGRQFSNSRSEMNVSTLELGDSALYLCASSSSGGANEQFFGPGTRLTVL.

V gene TRBV20-1 combines with J gene TRBJ1-2, with TRBD1 matching over 7 bases. CDR1 DFQATT and CDR2 SNEGSKA come from the germline V gene (reference sequence). CDR3 length: 13 amino acids. V lost 3 bases, J lost 2 bases, and 3 bases stayed unmatched. The CDR3 here is CSARGTANYGYTF. In DNA, the CDR3 is TGCAGTGCTAGGGGGACAGCCAACTATGGCTACACCTTC.

V usage is TRBV4-1 and J usage is TRBJ2-7; 9 nucleotides align to TRBD2. After removal of 1 base from V and 6 bases from J, the junction contained 7 bases not matched to a gene. Germline CDR1 and CDR2: MGHRA and YSYEKL. CDR3 length equals 15 residues. CDR3 amino acids: CASSQGRQGLAEQYF. For the CDR3, the DNA is TGCGCCAGCAGCCAAGGAAGACAGGGACTAGCCGAGCAGTACTTC.

The J gene is TRBJ2-1, the V gene TRBV7-2; 8 bases fit TRBD2. V trimming: 5 bases; J trimming: 2 bases; junction bases outside the gene matches: 8. The CDR3 contains 16 residues. Looked up from germline, CDR1 is SGHTA and CDR2 is FQGNSA. The CDR3 sequence is CASSQGWREAYNEQFF. For the CDR3, the DNA is TGTGCCAGCAGCCAGGGGTGGCGGGAGGCCTACAATGAGCAGTTCTTC.

This chain uses TRBV5-5 with TRBJ1-5; D is ambiguous. V lost 0 bases to trimming and J lost 0 bases, with 7 bases between them. The germline gives CDR1 SGHKS, CDR2 YYEKEE (reference sequence). The CDR3 consists of 15 residues. The CDR3 loop is CASSLAGFSNQPQHF. The DNA of the CDR3 is TGTGCCAGCAGCTTGGCGGGGTTTAGCAATCAGCCCCAGCATTTT.

This clonotype was counted a few times. In DNA form, the CDR3 reads TGTGCCAGCAGCCAACTGAAGCTCGGGACTAGCGGAAAATTTGACTCCTACGAGCAGTACTTC. This encodes CASSQLKLGTSGKFDSYEQYF. The rearrangement joins TRBV4-2 to TRBJ2-7, with 11 bases fitting TRBD2. The CDR3 is 21 residues long. After removal of 2 bases from V and 0 bases from J, the junction contained 18 bases not matched to a gene. The germline gives CDR1 LGHNA, CDR2 YNFKEQ.

The chain joins TRBV3-1 to TRBJ2-1; 10 nucleotides match TRBD1. This CDR3 is built from 16 residues. Unmatched junction bases numbered 9, after V lost 0 bases and J lost 10 bases. CDR1 and CDR2 (germline): LGHDT, YNNKEL (reference sequence). CDR3 protein: CASSQDSGDRGAEQFF. In nucleotides, the CDR3 is TGTGCCAGCAGCCAAGATTCAGGGGACAGGGGCGCAGAGCAGTTCTTC.

In this sample, this clonotype turned up a few times. The chain recombines TRBV5-6 with TRBJ2-1; D tentatively fits TRBD1 or TRBD2 (5 bases each). The CDR3 totals 13 residues. Trimming took off 4 bases at V and 6 bases at J, with 11 bases between the two ends. CDR1 is SGHDT and CDR2 is YYEEEE in the germline V gene. The CDR3 sequence is CASSVGVGNEQFF. CDR3 DNA: TGTGCCAGCAGCGTGGGGGTGGGCAATGAGCAGTTCTTC.

This clonotype was counted a few times. This chain links TRBV6-5 with TRBJ2-4, with TRBD1 matching 8 bases. This CDR3 spans 15 amino acids. Unmatched junction bases numbered 3, after V lost 5 bases and J lost 0 bases. Germline CDR1 is MNHEY and CDR2 is SVGAGI. The CDR3 sequence is CASSRTGLAKNIQYF. CDR3 DNA sequence: TGTGCCAGCAGTCGGACAGGGCTAGCCAAAAACATTCAGTACTTC.

The chain employs TRBV29-1 and TRBJ2-1; D gene uncertain. The CDR3 contains 11 residues. Germline-derived CDR1 and CDR2 are SQVTM and ANQGSEA. V lost 4 bases and J 9 bases, leaving 10 bases between the germline ends. CDR3 nucleotides: TGCAGCGTTGTCGGGCAAGGTGAGCAGTTCTTC. Protein sequence: CSVVGQGEQFF.

The chain has TRBV11-2 and TRBJ2-5; 9 bases agree with TRBD1. V shed 4 bases, J shed 5 bases, and the junction held 8 bases outside the gene matches. Germline CDR1 reads SGHAT; CDR2 reads FQNNGV. The CDR3 is made up of 15 amino acids. The CDR3 reads CASSSTGGVSETQYF. The CDR3 nucleotides are TGTGCCAGCAGCTCTACAGGGGGCGTGTCGGAGACCCAGTACTTC.

The V gene is TRBV19, the J gene TRBJ2-2, with D perhaps TRBD2 (5 bases). Germline lookup yields CDR1 LNHDA and CDR2 SQIVND (reference sequence). Trimming left V 0 bases short and J 6 bases short, with 17 bases between. This CDR3 is built from 17 residues. Here the CDR3 reads CASSIDWPVRRAGELFF. CDR3 nucleotide sequence: TGTGCCAGTAGTATAGATTGGCCCGTCCGGCGGGCCGGGGAGCTGTTTTTT.

This clonotype was picked up many times. The chain has TRBV5-1 and TRBJ1-2; 7 bases line up with TRBD1. Germline V gene lookup returns CDR1 SGHRS and CDR2 YFSETQ. After removal of 4 bases from V and 2 bases from J, the junction contained 5 bases not matched to a gene. The CDR3 runs to 14 residues. The CDR3 loop is CASSVTQGNYGYTF. CDR3 nucleotide sequence: TGCGCCAGCAGCGTGACACAGGGGAACTATGGCTACACCTTC. The variable domain in full, completed from reference TRBV5-1 and TRBJ1-2, reads KAGVTQTPRYLIKTRGQQVTLSCSPISGHRSVSWYQQTPGQGLQFLFEYFSETQRNKGNFPGRFSGRQFSNSRSEMNVSTLELGDSALYLCASSVTQGNYGYTFGSGTRLTVV.

The rearrangement joins TRBV7-6 to TRBJ2-7; the D call may be TRBD1 or TRBD2 (5 bases each). Per the germline V gene, CDR1 is SGHVS and CDR2 is FNYEAQ. The CDR3 is made up of 17 amino acids. V shed 4 bases and J shed 0 bases, with 19 bases lying between them. The CDR3 DNA sequence: TGTGCCAGCAGCTCCAGCCGGACGGGGCCCGACTCCTACGAGCAGTACTTC. Its translation: CASSSSRTGPDSYEQYF.

The chain recombines TRBV27 with TRBJ2-1; D is uncertain. CDR1 and CDR2 (germline): MNHEY, SMNVEV (reference sequence). V was pared by 2 bases and J by 8 bases, with 16 bases between. The CDR3 is 15 residues long. CDR3 in amino acids: CASSLLGPANDEQFF. The CDR3 bases are TGTGCCAGCAGTTTACTCGGCCCCGCCAACGATGAGCAGTTCTTC.

This clonotype has at least ten counts. The chain joins TRBV29-1 to TRBJ2-7; the match to TRBD2 covers 7 bases. Trimming removed 4 bases from V and 1 base from J; junction bases left unmatched: 4. There are 13 residues in the CDR3. CDR1 is SQVTM, CDR2 ANQGSEA, per germline. The CDR3 spells CSVVAGASYEQYF. CDR3 bases: TGCAGCGTTGTGGCGGGAGCGTCCTACGAGCAGTACTTC.

This clonotype was counted many times. The chain links TRBV5-1 to TRBJ2-3; D remains ambiguous. The CDR3 loop spans 17 amino acids. In germline, CDR1 is SGHRS, CDR2 YFSETQ. V dropped 0 bases and J dropped 0 bases, with 14 bases sitting between them. Here the CDR3 DNA reads TGCGCCAGCAGCTTGGACGGTCTAGGCGCCAGCACAGATACGCAGTATTTT. Its translation: CASSLDGLGASTDTQYF.

J is TRBJ2-3 and V is TRBV5-5; 7 nucleotides agree with TRBD1. The CDR3 spans 15 residues. V lost 5 bases and J lost 5; bases outside the gene matches: 11. Germline values: CDR1 SGHKS, CDR2 YYEKEE (reference sequence). CDR3 nucleotide sequence: TGTGCCAGCAGAGCCGACAGGGTTATTGGAGATACGCAGTATTTT. Protein product: CASRADRVIGDTQYF.

This clonotype was found a few times. This sequence joins TRBV20-1 and TRBJ2-4; 15 nucleotides agree with TRBD2. With V trimmed by 4 bases and J by 5 bases, 3 bases remained unmatched. The CDR3 loop spans 15 amino acids. Germline CDR1 is DFQATT and CDR2 is SNEGSKA (reference sequence). CDR3 DNA: TGCAGTGCTACCGGACTAGCGGGAGGGGAAAACATTCAGTACTTC. It is translated as CSATGLAGGENIQYF.